A single sample is the source of the 18 T cell receptor beta chains below, sequenced in a study of blood T cell repertoires in COVID-19. Data came from immunoSEQ multiplex PCR; TCRdb stores just in-frame clones and leaves some out. The table includes 55,000 to 95,000 clones, roughly 80% detected once. The sample was peripheral blood. Receptor source: a woman in her 70s with acute or convalescent COVID-19.

This rearrangement joins TRBV6-5 to TRBJ2-6, with 7 bases matching TRBD1. CDR1 is MNHEY and CDR2 is SVGAGI in the germline V gene. Trimming removed 5 bases from V and 2 bases from J; junction bases left unmatched: 3. The CDR3 contains 15 residues. CDR3 DNA sequence: TGTGCCAGCAGTACCGACAGGGCTGGGGCCAACGTCCTGACTTTC. Protein: CASSTDRAGANVLTF.

The V gene is TRBV6-5, the J gene TRBJ2-2, with a weak D call TRBD1 (6 bases). There are 15 residues in the CDR3. V shed 7 bases and J shed 2 bases, with 14 bases lying between them. CDR1 is MNHEY and CDR2 is SVGAGI in the germline V gene. CDR3 in DNA: TGTGCCAGCACCCGGGACACCTCAAACACCGGGGAGCTGTTTTTT. Translation: CASTRDTSNTGELFF.

This clone was counted many times. Other DNA sequences of this sample code for an identical CDR3. The chain employs TRBV13 and TRBJ2-7; D is perhaps TRBD2 (6 bases). In germline, CDR1 is PRHDT, CDR2 FYEKMQ (reference sequence). V gave up 5 bases and J gave up 3 bases, with 14 bases separating them. There are 14 residues in the CDR3. The CDR3 sequence: CASSQGLGVYEQYF. CDR3 DNA sequence: TGTGCCAGCAGCCAGGGACTCGGCGTCTACGAGCAGTACTTC.

This clone was picked up a small number of times. The rearrangement uses TRBV25-1 and TRBJ2-5; weak D call: TRBD1 (5 bases). Trimming pared 5 bases from V and 1 base from J, leaving 11 bases between. Per germline, CDR1 MGHDK and CDR2 SYGVNS. The CDR3 has 14 amino acids. CDR3 sequence: CASSRRQTQETQYF. The CDR3 region has the DNA TGTGCCAGCAGTCGGAGACAGACCCAAGAGACCCAGTACTTC.

The chain links TRBV5-6 to TRBJ2-3; D uncertain. Trimming shortened V by 0 bases and J by 2 bases, and 13 bases separated the two germline ends. The CDR3 loop spans 16 amino acids. CDR1 and CDR2 from the germline V gene are SGHDT and YYEEEE. The CDR3 DNA follows: TGTGCCAGCAGCTTGGGTAGCCTATACAACACAGATACGCAGTATTTT. Its protein is CASSLGSLYNTDTQYF.

This clone showed up just once. This rearrangement joins TRBV28 to TRBJ2-5, with D perhaps TRBD1 (5 bases). With 6 bases removed from V and 1 base from J, the gap between germline ends came to 12 bases. Germline V gene sequence: CDR1 MDHEN, CDR2 SYDVKM. The CDR3 has 14 residues. The CDR3: CASSRGRGQETQYF. The DNA of the CDR3 is TGTGCCAGCAGCCGCGGTAGGGGCCAAGAGACCCAGTACTTC.

In its sample, this clone was seen once. V is TRBV18 and J is TRBJ2-7, with a weak D call TRBD2 (6 bases). The CDR3 has 12 residues. Germline values: CDR1 KGHSH, CDR2 LQKENI. Trimming stripped 2 bases from V and 7 bases from J, with 9 bases between. The CDR3 protein is CASSPSAGEQYF. The CDR3 nucleotides read TGTGCCAGCTCACCATCGGCGGGAGAGCAGTACTTC. The variable domain in full, with the rest retrieved from reference TRBV18 and TRBJ2-7, is NAGVMQNPRHLVRRRGQEARLRCSPMKGHSHVYWYRQLPEEGLKFMVYLQKENIIDESGMPKERFSAEFPKEGPSILRIQQVVRGDSAAYFCASSPSAGEQYFGPGTRLTVT.

This clone has just a few counts. This chain uses TRBV28 with TRBJ1-1; the D gene is possibly TRBD1 (5 bases). V was pared by 5 bases and J by 8 bases, with 15 bases between. The CDR3 length is 13 residues. Looked up from germline, CDR1 is MDHEN and CDR2 is SYDVKM. The CDR3 loop reads CASSTRTPQEAFF. CDR3 in DNA: TGTGCCAGCAGTACCCGGACACCTCAGGAAGCTTTCTTT.

This clone has just a few counts. The chain couples TRBV21-1 to TRBJ1-1; no DNA check was done on the table's D call, TRBD1. TRBV21-1 is designated a pseudogene. The CDR3 spans 17 residues. CDR3 loop: CASSKEGQGAGNTEAFF. The CDR3 bases are TGTGCCAGCAGCAAAGAAGGGCAGGGGGCAGGGAACACTGAAGCTTTCTTT.

The rearrangement uses TRBV5-1 and TRBJ1-6; D uncertain. Germline CDR1 and CDR2: SGHRS and YFSETQ. The CDR3 contains 14 residues. The V end was cut by 0 bases, the J end by 5 bases, with 6 bases between. The CDR3 sequence is CASSLGRDNSPLHF. CDR3 nucleotides: TGCGCCAGCAGCTTGGGACGGGATAATTCACCCCTCCACTTT.

The rearrangement uses TRBV9 and TRBJ1-1, with 10 bases that match TRBD1. Looked up from germline, CDR1 is SGDLS and CDR2 is YYNGEE. Trimming at V came to 4 bases and at J to 0 bases, leaving 6 bases not matched to a gene. This CDR3 is built from 16 residues. The CDR3 is CASSPGTGVMNTEAFF. The CDR3, as DNA: TGTGCCAGCAGCCCCGGGACAGGGGTAATGAACACTGAAGCTTTCTTT.

This chain joins TRBV6-5 and TRBJ2-7; 7 bases map to TRBD1. The CDR3 is 15 amino acids. From germline, CDR1 is MNHEY and CDR2 SVGAGI. J lost 4 bases, V lost 4 bases, and 10 bases had no gene match. Here the CDR3 reads CASSSPGTALYEQYF. The CDR3, as DNA: TGTGCCAGCAGTTCCCCCGGGACAGCGTTATACGAGCAGTACTTC.

The chain carries TRBV28 and TRBJ1-1; D remains ambiguous. The V gene's germline CDR1 is MDHEN and CDR2 SYDVKM. V was clipped by 5 bases and J by 6 bases, with 16 bases between them. This CDR3 has 14 residues. The CDR3 loop reads CASSRSRPGAEAFF. The CDR3 DNA reads TGTGCCAGCAGTCGGTCAAGGCCCGGGGCTGAAGCTTTCTTT.

The chain is built from TRBV27 and TRBJ2-2; weak D call: TRBD2 (5 bases). Germline V gives CDR1 MNHEY, CDR2 SMNVEV (reference sequence). The germline V and J ends were trimmed by 3 bases and 0 bases, with 8 bases remaining between them. The CDR3 runs 15 residues. CDR3 coding DNA: TGTGCCAGCAGTTTGATGAGGGCGAACACCGGGGAGCTGTTTTTT. Its translation is CASSLMRANTGELFF.

V is TRBV5-1 and J is TRBJ2-7; TRBD2 matches 14 bases. CDR3 length equals 16 residues. Germline V lookup: CDR1 SGHRS, CDR2 YFSETQ. J lost 3 bases, V lost 4 bases, and 6 bases had no gene match. In nucleotides, the CDR3 is TGCGCCAGCAGCCCGGGACTAGCGGGAGTTGTCTACGAGCAGTACTTC. This codes for CASSPGLAGVVYEQYF.

Written as DNA, the CDR3 is TGTGCCAGCAGTTACTCGACCGCGGGCGAAGAGACCCAGTACTTC. This gives the protein CASSYSTAGEETQYF. The chain recombines TRBV6-6 with TRBJ2-5; perhaps TRBD2 as D (5 bases). V was shortened by 0 bases and J by 3 bases, with 11 bases between the two germline ends. CDR1 is MNHNY and CDR2 is SVGAGI in the germline V gene (reference sequence). The CDR3 runs 15 residues.

This clone was observed a single time. The chain couples TRBV25-1 to TRBJ2-3, with D perhaps TRBD2 (6 bases). Germline CDR1 is MGHDK and CDR2 is SYGVNS. V lost 3 bases and J lost 4, with 11 bases in between. The CDR3 length is 14 residues. Written as DNA, the CDR3 is TGTGCCAGCAGTGACTCTGGCGGGGCAGATACGCAGTATTTT. This codes for CASSDSGGADTQYF.

Concerning this clone: The DNA is omitted, as the CDR3 cannot be located on it reliably, and the CDR3 follows TCRdb's listing. The chain recombines TRBV28 with TRBJ1-6; TRBD1 was called by the table and not checked on the DNA. The CDR3 contains 17 residues when both ends are counted. CDR1 and CDR2 (germline): MDHEN, SYDVKM. This chain's CDR3 is CASSFRARASYNSPLHF.